Sequencing of this T cell receptor beta chain was carried out in a study of graft-versus-host responses after intestinal transplantation. Study-level background: The transplants performed in recipients were multivisceral, liver-intestinal, or isolated intestinal. All recipients were given anti-thymocyte globulin induction, and tacrolimus and steroids were then administered for about three years. Study-level findings and limits: GvH clones detected in recipient marrow included some appearing first in ileum or blood. Early post-transplant falls in HvG clones accompanied the peak levels of circulating GvH clones.

Repertoires were generated with immunoSEQ multiplex PCR, while TCRdb's copy carries only in-frame clones and drops some. The profile shows tens of thousands of clones, approximately 80% of them singletons. The length of the CDR3 is 17 residues. With 3 bases clipped from V and 2 bases from J, the junction kept 9 bases outside the gene matches. The germline CDR1 and CDR2 sequences are MDHEN and SYDVKM. Concerning this clone itself: Its antigen is as yet unknown.

Sequencing used unstimulated CD8+ T cells sorted from spleen or lymph node cells, obtained before intestinal transplant. The rearrangement links TRBV28 to TRBJ1-3, with 8 bases aligning to TRBD1. The clonotype originates from a human donor who received an intestinal transplant. This chain's CDR3 is CASSFPRTGIPGNTIYF. The CDR3 nucleotides are TGTGCCAGCAGTTTCCCCCGGACAGGGATACCTGGAAACACCATATATTTT.